These T cell receptor beta chains were read from a single sample in a study of beta chain features in type 1 diabetes. Sequencing used immunoSEQ multiplex PCR; TCRdb keeps in-frame clones, though not all of them. The repertoire holds 130,000 or so clones, roughly 10% seen once, with approximately 0.65% in the top ten. The sample comprised central memory CD4+ T cells from blood. Source of these receptors: a woman aged 40 to 49 in good health. CDR3s include the opening cysteine and the closing phenylalanine or tryptophan. D genes are given only for firm matches. A clone size is listed for some rows: how often the clone was seen (once, few, many), or a class if it is expanded.

d_gene	v_gene	j_gene	abundance	CDR3nt	CDR3aa
.	TRBV19	TRBJ1-5	few	TGTGCCAGTAGGGGGGAGGTAGACAATCAGCCCCAGCATTTT	CASRGEVDNQPQHF
.	TRBV19	TRBJ2-5	.	TGTGCCAGTAGTATCAGGCAGAAAGAGACCCAGTACTTC	CASSIRQKETQYF
TRBD2	TRBV11-2	TRBJ2-1	few	TGTGCCAGCAGCTTGCTAGGGCGGGGCAGGGAGGGTTTCAATGAGCAGTTCTTC	CASSLLGRGREGFNEQFF
TRBD2	TRBV2	TRBJ2-3	few	TGTGCCAGCGGTCCGACTAGCGGGGGCACAGATACGCAGTATTTT	CASGPTSGGTDTQYF
.	TRBV2	TRBJ2-3	.	TGTGCCAGCAGGGAGGGGGCTCCGGCGCAGTATTTT	CASREGAPAQYF
.	TRBV7-8	TRBJ1-1	few	TGTGCCAGCAGCTTAGCGGCAAACACTGAAGCTTTCTTT	CASSLAANTEAFF
TRBD2	TRBV7-2	TRBJ2-7	few	TGTGCCAGCAGACCTAGCGGGGGGAACTACGAGCAGTACTTC	CASRPSGGNYEQYF
.	TRBV5-4	TRBJ2-1	few	TGTGCCAGCAGCTTAGTTAGCGGCAGTAAGAGCTCCTACAATGAGCAGTTCTTC	CASSLVSGSKSSYNEQFF
TRBD2	TRBV2	TRBJ2-3	.	TGTGCCAGCGACCCGGGGGGGCCGACAGATACGCAGTATTTT	CASDPGGPTDTQYF
.	TRBV5-1	TRBJ1-1	.	TGCGCCAGCAGCCCCCGAACGGGGGACACTGAAGCTTTCTTT	CASSPRTGDTEAFF
TRBD1	TRBV6-6	TRBJ2-7	few	TGTGCCAGCATGGGACAGACGGGTTACGAGCAGTACTTC	CASMGQTGYEQYF
TRBD1	TRBV2	TRBJ1-5	.	TGTGCCAGCAGTGGAATCGGGACAGGCTTCAATCAGCCCCAGCATTTT	CASSGIGTGFNQPQHF
TRBD1	TRBV10-3	TRBJ1-5	few	TGTGCCATCAGCGCTACCGGGACAGGGGGAGGTAATCAGCCCCAGCATTTT	CAISATGTGGGNQPQHF
TRBD1	TRBV12-5	TRBJ2-3	.	TGTGCTAGTGGTTTGGGAACAGGGGCCTTCGGCACAGATACGCAGTATTTT	CASGLGTGAFGTDTQYF
TRBD1	TRBV2	TRBJ1-5	.	TGTGCCAGCAGTGAAGGGGACAGGGGGAATCAGCCCCAGCATTTT	CASSEGDRGNQPQHF
.	TRBV4-3	TRBJ1-2	.	TGCGCCAGCAGCCAAGATGTTGGCAGGCGCAACTATGGCTACACCTTC	CASSQDVGRRNYGYTF
.	TRBV5-1	TRBJ1-1	.	TGCGCCAGCAGCCCAACCGTGTCACTTAGAGCTTTCTTT	CASSPTVSLRAFF
.	TRBV28	TRBJ2-3	few	TGTGCCAGCAGCCAGGGGGGCGCCGCAGATACGCAGTATTTT	CASSQGGAADTQYF
TRBD2	TRBV5-1	TRBJ2-2	.	TGCGCCAGCAGCTTGGCGCTCCTAGCGGGGAACACCGGGGAGCTGTTTTTT	CASSLALLAGNTGELFF
TRBD1	TRBV18	TRBJ2-7	many	TGTGCCAGCTCACCACGTCAGGGGGAGAGCTCCTACGAGCAGTACTTC	CASSPRQGESSYEQYF
.	TRBV5-6	TRBJ2-7	few	TGTGCCAGCAGCTTCTATTCCGAAAACGAGCAGTACTTC	CASSFYSENEQYF
TRBD1	TRBV6-5	TRBJ2-7	.	TGTGCCAGCAGTACCGGGACAGGGTACTACGAGCAGTACTTC	CASSTGTGYYEQYF
.	TRBV14	TRBJ1-2	few	TGTGCCAGCAGCCCTCTGCGGGGCTATGGCTACACCTTC	CASSPLRGYGYTF
.	TRBV27	TRBJ2-7	few	TGTGCCAGCAGTTTAGAGATCAAGACCGCCGGGGAGCAGTACTTC	CASSLEIKTAGEQYF
.	TRBV7-8	TRBJ2-3	few	TGTGCCAGCAGCTTGGGGGGGGCTAGCGGAAGCACAGATACGCAGTATTTT	CASSLGGASGSTDTQYF
.	TRBV7-2	TRBJ1-1	few	TGTGCCAGCAGCTTAGCGCTTAGGAGTGAAGCTTTCTTT	CASSLALRSEAFF
.	TRBV15	TRBJ1-2	.	TGTGCCACCAGCGACCGGGATAGGTTGTTTTTT	CATSDRDRLFF
.	TRBV4-3	TRBJ2-2	.	TGCGCCAGCAGCCAAGGGGCAACCCACACGAACACCGGGGAGCTGTTTTTT	CASSQGATHTNTGELFF
TRBD2	TRBV5-1	TRBJ2-5	few	TGCGCCAGCAGCTTGCTCGCGGGGGACCTCCAAGAGACCCAGTACTTC	CASSLLAGDLQETQYF
TRBD2	TRBV7-8	TRBJ2-1	few	TGTGCCAGCAGCCCCACCGGGACTAGCGGTGGTTATAAGCAGTTCTTC	CASSPTGTSGGYKQFF
.	TRBV10-3	TRBJ1-6	.	TGTGCCATCAGTGTCCGGGCAGGGGACTCACCCCTCCACTTT	CAISVRAGDSPLHF
TRBD1	TRBV6-5	TRBJ1-3	few	TGTGCCAGTACCGGGACAGTCTCTGGAAACACCATATATTTT	CASTGTVSGNTIYF
.	TRBV11-3	TRBJ1-1	few	TGTGCCAGCAGCATGAGTCCGAACACTGAAGCTTTCTTT	CASSMSPNTEAFF
.	TRBV6-5	TRBJ1-2	few	TGTGCCAGCAGTTCATCGACAGGCCGCTACGGCTACACCTTC	CASSSSTGRYGYTF
TRBD1	TRBV14	TRBJ2-1	many	TGTGCCAGCAGGGGAACAGGGGGCACTGAGCAGTTCTTC	CASRGTGGTEQFF
.	TRBV18	TRBJ1-1	.	TGTGCCAGCTCTGGAGACAGGCCTATCCACTCTGAAGCTTTCTTT	CASSGDRPIHSEAFF
.	TRBV6-5	TRBJ2-7	.	TGTGCCAGCAGCTCCCGACCCGGGGAGCAGTACTTC	CASSSRPGEQYF
TRBD2	TRBV19	TRBJ2-2	.	TGTGCCAGTGTTAGCGGGGGTGCTGGCGGGGAGCTGTTTTTT	CASVSGGAGGELFF
TRBD2	TRBV11-2	TRBJ2-1	few	TGTGCCAGCAGCTTATTACTAGCGGGGGAGCAGTTCTTC	CASSLLLAGEQFF
TRBD2	TRBV9	TRBJ2-5	.	TGTGCCAGCAGCCAAGGACTAGCGGGGGGCAATGGCGGGACCCAGTACTTC	CASSQGLAGGNGGTQYF
.	TRBV25-1	TRBJ1-2	.	TGTGCCACCAAGGGAGAAGGGTCCGGGGGCTACACCTTC	CATKGEGSGGYTF
TRBD1	TRBV9	TRBJ1-1	.	TGTGCCAGCAGCCCTGGACAGGGGGACACTGAAGCTTTCTTT	CASSPGQGDTEAFF
TRBD2	TRBV9	TRBJ2-2	.	TGTGCCAGCAGCGGCGGGGGGGCCGGGGGCACCGGGGAGCTGTTTTTT	CASSGGGAGGTGELFF
TRBD1	TRBV5-1	TRBJ2-7	few	TGCGCCAGCAGCAGGGGACAGAGTTCGGACGAGCAGTACTTC	CASSRGQSSDEQYF
.	TRBV19	TRBJ1-1	.	TGTGCCAGTGGGTCGGGGGTGAGAACTGAAGCTTTCTTT	CASGSGVRTEAFF
.	TRBV5-4	TRBJ2-7	.	TGTGCCAGCAGCTTGAGGCAGGGTAGAAACGAGCAGTACTTC	CASSLRQGRNEQYF
.	TRBV11-2	TRBJ1-3	.	TGTGCCAGCAGCTTAGCCCCCAGAACCTCTGGAAACACCATATATTTT	CASSLAPRTSGNTIYF
.	TRBV7-9	TRBJ1-5	few	TGTGCCAGCAGTACAGGGTTAAATCAGCCCCAGCATTTT	CASSTGLNQPQHF
.	TRBV14	TRBJ2-1	many	TGTGCCAGCAGCCAAGGTTCACAGGGAAAATTCTTC	CASSQGSQGKFF
.	TRBV7-2	TRBJ2-4	many	TGTGCCAGCAGTGGGAGTAACATTCAGTACTTC	CASSGSNIQYF
.	TRBV5-1	TRBJ2-7	.	TGCGCCAGCAGCTGGGACTCGACACGCTCCTACGAGCAGTACTTC	CASSWDSTRSYEQYF
.	TRBV4-1	TRBJ1-3	.	TGCGCCAGCAGCCAAGACTCGGGCTCTGGAAACACCATATATTTT	CASSQDSGSGNTIYF